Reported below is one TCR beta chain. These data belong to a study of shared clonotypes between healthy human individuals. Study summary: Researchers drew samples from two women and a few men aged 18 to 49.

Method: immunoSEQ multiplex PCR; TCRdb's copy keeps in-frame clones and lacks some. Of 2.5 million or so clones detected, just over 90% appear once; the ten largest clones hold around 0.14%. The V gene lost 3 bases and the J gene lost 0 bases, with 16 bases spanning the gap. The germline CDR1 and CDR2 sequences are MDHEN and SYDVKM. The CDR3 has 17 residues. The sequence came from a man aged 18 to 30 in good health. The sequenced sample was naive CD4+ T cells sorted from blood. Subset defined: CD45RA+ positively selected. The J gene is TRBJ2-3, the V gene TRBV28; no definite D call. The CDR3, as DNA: TGTGCCAGCAGTTTGTTGAGCCGGGTGTCTAGCACAGATACGCAGTATTTT. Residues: CASSLLSRVSSTDTQYF.